The clone carrying this TCR beta chain has just a few counts. Sequenced by immunoSEQ multiplex PCR; TCRdb stores in-frame clones only, minus some. The sample lists 150,000 to 200,000 clones; about 86% were seen once. This specimen comes from a study of T cell responses to AZD1222 COVID-19 vaccine. V was clipped by 2 bases and J by 0 bases, with 8 bases between them. The CDR3 loop spans 15 amino acids. From germline, CDR1 is MNHNS and CDR2 SASEGT. Sample: peripheral blood, taken on day 0 of AZD1222 vaccination. The chain is built from TRBV6-1 and TRBJ1-3, with a possible D match to TRBD1 (6 bases). The receptor was derived from an adult in good health. CDR3 sequence (DNA): TGTGCCAGCAGTGAATTAGGGGGCTCTGGAAACACCATATATTTT. Its translation: CASSELGGSGNTIYF.